A selection of T cell receptor beta chains follows, all from one sample in a study of beta chain features in type 1 diabetes. Generated by immunoSEQ multiplex PCR, the TCRdb table keeps only in-frame clones and is missing some. Seen here are some 270,000 clones, 7% to 9% observed once, and the top ten hold 1%. The sequencing sample was made of central memory CD4+ T cells from blood. These receptors came from a woman in her late teens or twenties in good health. Each CDR3 is given with its conserved first and last residue. D genes are given only for firm matches. Clone size is not always given. Where it is, it says once, few, many or a class for expanded clones.

TRBD2,-,TRBV5-4,TRBJ2-1,TGTGCCAGCAGCTTGGGGGGACTAGCGGGGTCCTCCTACAATGAGCAGTTCTTC,CASSLGGLAGSSYNEQFF
TRBD2,few,TRBV4-2,TRBJ2-1,TGTGCCAGCAGCCAAGCGCAAAATTCAGCGGGAGCGGCCAATGAGCAGTTCTTC,CASSQAQNSAGAANEQFF
-,-,TRBV2,TRBJ1-2,TGTGCCAGCGCTGGGGGAGGGGGACTATATGGCTACACCTTC,CASAGGGGLYGYTF
-,-,TRBV7-8,TRBJ1-5,TGTGCCAGCAGCTTTACAGGGAGCAATCAGCCCCAGCATTTT,CASSFTGSNQPQHF
-,-,TRBV11-2,TRBJ1-4,TGTGCCAGCAGCTTTAACCAGGGAACTAATGAAAAACTGTTTTTT,CASSFNQGTNEKLFF
-,many,TRBV7-9,TRBJ1-1,TGTGCCAGCAGTAACAAGGGTAGACCTGAAGCTTTCTTT,CASSNKGRPEAFF
TRBD1,few,TRBV7-9,TRBJ1-2,TGTGCCAGCAGCCCGGACAGGGGGCAGATCTATGGCTACACCTTC,CASSPDRGQIYGYTF
-,-,TRBV9,TRBJ2-3,TGTGCCAGCAGCGTGGCGGGGCTGAGCACAGATACGCAGTATTTT,CASSVAGLSTDTQYF
-,few,TRBV9,TRBJ1-3,TGTGCCAGCAGCGTAGGTTCCGCCGCCTCCTCTGGAAACACCATATATTTT,CASSVGSAASSGNTIYF
TRBD1,-,TRBV28,TRBJ2-7,TGTGCCAGCACCTTATTTATGGCTCCGGGACAGGGATACGAGCAGTACTTC,CASTLFMAPGQGYEQYF
-,many,TRBV10-3,TRBJ1-1,TGTGCCATCAGTGAAATTGGGGCGGGCACTGAAGCTTTCTTT,CAISEIGAGTEAFF
-,-,TRBV7-2,TRBJ1-5,TGTGCCAGCAGCTTAGGTATCCGCAATCAGCCCCAGCATTTT,CASSLGIRNQPQHF
-,few,TRBV2,TRBJ1-2,TGTGCCAGCAGTGAATCAGGGTTACACTATGGCTACACCTTC,CASSESGLHYGYTF
-,-,TRBV6-6,TRBJ1-2,TGTGCCAGCAGCCAGCCCCCAACGGGGGGCTACACCTTC,CASSQPPTGGYTF
-,few,TRBV6-5,TRBJ1-5,TGTGCCAGCAGTTACACACGAAATCAGCCCCAGCATTTT,CASSYTRNQPQHF
-,-,TRBV15,TRBJ1-5,TGTGCCACCAGCAGATCGGGTTTAAGCAATCAGCCCCAGCATTTT,CATSRSGLSNQPQHF
-,few,TRBV29-1,TRBJ1-1,TGCAGCGTTGGGCCTCAAACTGAAGCTTTCTTT,CSVGPQTEAFF
TRBD1,few,TRBV14,TRBJ2-3,TGTGCCAGCAGCCAACATGCCGGGACAGGGATAACAGATACGCAGTATTTT,CASSQHAGTGITDTQYF
-,-,TRBV5-1,TRBJ2-3,TGCGCCAGCAGCTTGTTCTCCAGCACAGATACGCAGTATTTT,CASSLFSSTDTQYF
TRBD2,few,TRBV11-2,TRBJ2-7,TGTGCCAGCAGCTTAAGATCGGGGGAGGGTTACGAGCAGTACTTC,CASSLRSGEGYEQYF
-,few,TRBV28,TRBJ1-5,TGTGCCAGCAGGTCGGGACACCTCAATCAGCCCCAGCATTTT,CASRSGHLNQPQHF
-,few,TRBV18,TRBJ2-3,TGTGCCAGCTCACCACCGGCCGGTAACACAGATACGCAGTATTTT,CASSPPAGNTDTQYF
-,-,TRBV10-3,TRBJ2-4,TGTGCCATCAGTGAGATAGTGCGGACTGTAGCCAAAAACATTCAGTACTTC,CAISEIVRTVAKNIQYF
-,-,TRBV7-2,TRBJ2-2,TGTGCCAGCAGCTTAAAGGTGATCACCGGGGAGCTGTTTTTT,CASSLKVITGELFF
-,-,TRBV6-5,TRBJ1-2,TGTGCCAGCAGTACGACCTCTTCCACGGGCTACACCTTC,CASSTTSSTGYTF
TRBD2,-,TRBV11-2,TRBJ2-1,TGTGCCAGCAGCCGAAAACGTACTAGCGGGAGGTATGAGCAGTTCTTC,CASSRKRTSGRYEQFF
-,-,TRBV27,TRBJ2-6,TGTGCCAGCAGTCTCTACTTCCCGGGGGCGCTAGACTCTGGGGCCAACGTCCTGACTTTC,CASSLYFPGALDSGANVLTF
-,-,TRBV29-1,TRBJ1-2,TGCAGCGTTGAAGATTATGGCTACACCTTC,CSVEDYGYTF
TRBD2,-,TRBV4-3,TRBJ2-5,TGCGCCAGCAGCCCTTTAGCGGGAGGAGGGATGTCGGCGGAGACCCAGTACTTC,CASSPLAGGGMSAETQYF
TRBD1,few,TRBV18,TRBJ1-5,TGTGCCAGCTCACCACTCCCGACAGGGGATCAGCCCCAGCATTTT,CASSPLPTGDQPQHF
TRBD1,-,TRBV11-2,TRBJ2-1,TGTGCCAGCAGCTCCCAGGGACAGGGGGGTGTCAATGAGCAGTTCTTC,CASSSQGQGGVNEQFF
TRBD1,few,TRBV4-3,TRBJ2-1,TGCGCCAGCAGCTTGCGTATGGGGACAGGGGAGAATGAGCAGTTCTTC,CASSLRMGTGENEQFF
TRBD2,-,TRBV5-8,TRBJ2-2,TGTGCCAGCAGCTTGGGCACACTAGCGGCGAACACCGGGGAGCTGTTTTTT,CASSLGTLAANTGELFF
-,-,TRBV4-1,TRBJ2-2,TGCGCCAGCAGCCAAGAGCACAGGAACACCGGGGAGCTGTTTTTT,CASSQEHRNTGELFF
TRBD2,-,TRBV5-4,TRBJ2-5,TGTGCCAGCAGCCCAACCGGCGGCGGGGGCCAAGAGACCCAGTACTTC,CASSPTGGGGQETQYF
-,many,TRBV7-9,TRBJ2-1,TGTGCCAGCAGCTTATCCGGGGTGAAGGGGGATGAGCAGTTCTTC,CASSLSGVKGDEQFF
-,few,TRBV28,TRBJ1-2,TGTGCCAGCAGCCCCCCCCTACAGGGCATCCATGGCTACACCTTC,CASSPPLQGIHGYTF
-,few,TRBV7-9,TRBJ1-2,TGTGCCAGCAGCCTCCGGGACAATGGCTACACCTTC,CASSLRDNGYTF
TRBD2,-,TRBV7-2,TRBJ2-1,TGTGCCAGCAGCCTCATAGCGGGGTTGGCCTACAATGAGCAGTTCTTC,CASSLIAGLAYNEQFF
-,few,TRBV4-2,TRBJ1-2,TGTGCCAGCAGCCAAGACGAGGAGAGTTATGGCTACACCTTC,CASSQDEESYGYTF
-,few,TRBV2,TRBJ1-6,TGTGCCAGCAGCGACCAGGGACTTGGTAATTCACCCCTCCACTTT,CASSDQGLGNSPLHF
TRBD2,-,TRBV10-3,TRBJ2-5,TGTGCCATCAGCATCACTAGCGGAAAAGAGACCCAGTACTTC,CAISITSGKETQYF
-,few,TRBV7-3,TRBJ2-3,TGTGCCAGCAGCTCCCTCACAGATACGCAGTATTTT,CASSSLTDTQYF
TRBD2,-,TRBV9,TRBJ2-1,TGTGCCAGCAGCGTTTTAGCGGGAGTTATCAATGAGCAGTTCTTC,CASSVLAGVINEQFF
TRBD1,-,TRBV6-6,TRBJ2-3,TGTGCCAGCAGTAAGGGACAGATCACAGATACGCAGTATTTT,CASSKGQITDTQYF
-,few,TRBV2,TRBJ1-2,TGTGCCGGCAAAGAGCAGGACTATGGCTACACCTTC,CAGKEQDYGYTF
TRBD1,-,TRBV5-1,TRBJ1-2,TGCGCCAGCAGCTCTGGACAGGGCTATGGCTACACCTTC,CASSSGQGYGYTF
-,-,TRBV7-6,TRBJ2-5,TGTGCCAGCAGCCTCTCCCTAGGAGGGACCCAGTACTTC,CASSLSLGGTQYF
-,-,TRBV10-3,TRBJ2-6,TGTGCCATCAGTGCCCAACAGGGAATGGGCTCTGGGGCCAACGTCCTGACTTTC,CAISAQQGMGSGANVLTF
TRBD1,-,TRBV19,TRBJ1-1,TGTGCCAGTACCCGAGGTCGGGTGACAGGGACCACTGAAGCTTTCTTT,CASTRGRVTGTTEAFF
-,few,TRBV6-6,TRBJ1-1,TGTGCCAGCAGCACCGCAGGGGATATCCCTGAAGCTTTCTTT,CASSTAGDIPEAFF
TRBD1,few,TRBV4-2,TRBJ1-4,TGTGCCAGCAGCCAAGATCTCTTGAGGGGGCGAGGAGATGAAAAACTGTTTTTT,CASSQDLLRGRGDEKLFF
-,-,TRBV5-4,TRBJ2-5,TGTGCCAGCAGCTTGCCTAGCTCAAAAGAGACCCAGTACTTC,CASSLPSSKETQYF
TRBD1,-,TRBV7-2,TRBJ2-7,TGTGCCAGCAGCTTAATCGGACAGGGGGCGTACGAGCAGTACTTC,CASSLIGQGAYEQYF
TRBD1,few,TRBV5-4,TRBJ1-4,TGTGCCAGCAGCTTAAATTCCGGGACAGGGGGCGAAAAACTGTTTTTT,CASSLNSGTGGEKLFF
TRBD1,few,TRBV7-7,TRBJ2-5,TGTGCTAGCAGCGTCGACAGGGGCAACCAAGAGACCCAGTACTTC,CASSVDRGNQETQYF
-,few,TRBV7-2,TRBJ2-5,TGTGCCAGCAGCCAAGGTCGGCTTAAAGAGACCCAGTACTTC,CASSQGRLKETQYF
-,-,TRBV9,TRBJ2-5,TGTGCCAGCAGCGTGAGTTATTCAGAGACCCAGTACTTC,CASSVSYSETQYF
-,-,TRBV7-3,TRBJ2-3,TGTGCCAGCAGCTTATATCGGACAAGCACAGATACGCAGTATTTT,CASSLYRTSTDTQYF